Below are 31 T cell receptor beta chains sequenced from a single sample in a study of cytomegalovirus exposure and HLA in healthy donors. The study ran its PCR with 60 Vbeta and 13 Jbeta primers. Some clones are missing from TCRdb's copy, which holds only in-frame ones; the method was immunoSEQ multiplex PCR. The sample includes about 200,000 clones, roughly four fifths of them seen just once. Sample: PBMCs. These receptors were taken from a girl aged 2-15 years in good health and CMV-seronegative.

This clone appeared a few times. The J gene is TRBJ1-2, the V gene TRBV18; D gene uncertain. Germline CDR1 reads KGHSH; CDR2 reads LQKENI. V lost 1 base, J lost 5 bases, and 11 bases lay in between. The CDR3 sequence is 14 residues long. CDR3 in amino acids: CASSPQEGKYGYTF. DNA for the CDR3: TGTGCCAGCTCACCACAGGAGGGAAAATATGGCTACACCTTC.

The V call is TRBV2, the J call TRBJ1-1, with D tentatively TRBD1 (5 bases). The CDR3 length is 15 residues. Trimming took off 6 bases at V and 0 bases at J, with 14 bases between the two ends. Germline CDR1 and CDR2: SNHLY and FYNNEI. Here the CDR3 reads CASSPLGGLNTEAFF. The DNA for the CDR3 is TGTGCCAGCAGCCCCCTCGGGGGACTGAACACTGAAGCTTTCTTT. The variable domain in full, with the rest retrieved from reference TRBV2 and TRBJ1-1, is EPEVTQTPSHQVTQMGQEVILRCVPISNHLYFYWYRQILGQKVEFLVSFYNNEISEKSEIFDDQFSVERPDGSNFTLKIRSTKLEDSAMYFCASSPLGGLNTEAFFGQGTRLTVV.

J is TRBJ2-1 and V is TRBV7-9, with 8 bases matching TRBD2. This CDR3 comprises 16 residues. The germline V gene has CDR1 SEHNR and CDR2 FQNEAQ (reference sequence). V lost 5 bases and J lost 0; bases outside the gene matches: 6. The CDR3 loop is CASSAPSGSSYNEQFF. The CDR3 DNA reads TGTGCCAGCAGCGCACCAAGCGGGAGCTCCTACAATGAGCAGTTCTTC. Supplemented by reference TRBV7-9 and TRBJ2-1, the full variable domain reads DTGVSQNPRHKITKRGQNVTFRCDPISEHNRLYWYRQTLGQGPEFLTYFQNEAQLEKSRLLSDRFSAERPKGSFSTLEIQRTEQGDSAMYLCASSAPSGSSYNEQFFGPGTRLTVL.

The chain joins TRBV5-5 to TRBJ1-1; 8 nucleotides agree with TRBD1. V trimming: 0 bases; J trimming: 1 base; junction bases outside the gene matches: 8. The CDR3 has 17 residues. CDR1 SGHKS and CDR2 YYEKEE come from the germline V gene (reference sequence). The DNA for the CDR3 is TGTGCCAGCAGCTTGGGTCCCGGCCAGGGGGCGAACACTGAAGCTTTCTTT. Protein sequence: CASSLGPGQGANTEAFF.

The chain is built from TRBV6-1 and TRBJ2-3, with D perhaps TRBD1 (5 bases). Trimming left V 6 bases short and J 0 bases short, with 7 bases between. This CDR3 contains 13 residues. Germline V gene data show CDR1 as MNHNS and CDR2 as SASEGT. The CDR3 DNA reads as TGTGCCAGCAGACAGGCTAGCACAGATACGCAGTATTTT. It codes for CASRQASTDTQYF.

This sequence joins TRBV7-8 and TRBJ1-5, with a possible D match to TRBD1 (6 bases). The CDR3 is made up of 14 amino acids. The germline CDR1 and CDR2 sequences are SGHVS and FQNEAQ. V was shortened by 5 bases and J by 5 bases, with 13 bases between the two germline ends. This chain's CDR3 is CASSQGRADQPQHF. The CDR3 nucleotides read TGTGCCAGCAGCCAGGGGCGGGCGGATCAGCCCCAGCATTTT. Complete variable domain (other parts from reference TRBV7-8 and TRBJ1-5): GAGVSQSPRYKVAKRGQDVALRCDPISGHVSLFWYQQALGQGPEFLTYFQNEAQLDKSGLPSDRFFAERPEGSVSTLKIQRTQQEDSAVYLCASSQGRADQPQHFGDGTRLSIL.

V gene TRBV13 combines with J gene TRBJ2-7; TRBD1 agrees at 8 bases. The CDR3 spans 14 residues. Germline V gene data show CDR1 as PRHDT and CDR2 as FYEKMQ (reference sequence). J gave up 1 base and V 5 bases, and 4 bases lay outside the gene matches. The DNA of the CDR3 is TGTGCCAGCAGCACAGGGACAGGTTCCTACGAGCAGTACTTC. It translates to CASSTGTGSYEQYF.

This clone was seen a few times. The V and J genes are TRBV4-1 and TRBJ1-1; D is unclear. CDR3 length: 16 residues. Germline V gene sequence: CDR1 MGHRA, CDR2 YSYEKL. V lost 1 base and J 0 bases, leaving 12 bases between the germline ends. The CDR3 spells CASSQVAHKLNTEAFF. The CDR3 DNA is TGCGCCAGCAGCCAAGTAGCACATAAACTGAACACTGAAGCTTTCTTT.

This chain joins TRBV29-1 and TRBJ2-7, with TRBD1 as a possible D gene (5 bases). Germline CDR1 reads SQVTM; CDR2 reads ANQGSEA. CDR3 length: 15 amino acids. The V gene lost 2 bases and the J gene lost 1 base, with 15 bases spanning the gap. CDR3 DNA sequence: TGCAGCGTTGAAAAGGGTCAGGGTAGGTCCTACGAGCAGTACTTC. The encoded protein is CSVEKGQGRSYEQYF.

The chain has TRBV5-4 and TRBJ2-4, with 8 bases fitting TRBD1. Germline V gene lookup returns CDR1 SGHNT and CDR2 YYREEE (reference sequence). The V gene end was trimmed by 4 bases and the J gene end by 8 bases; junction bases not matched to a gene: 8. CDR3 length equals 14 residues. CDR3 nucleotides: TGTGCCAGCAGCCCCCCCGACAGGGGTGACATTCAGTACTTC. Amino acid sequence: CASSPPDRGDIQYF.

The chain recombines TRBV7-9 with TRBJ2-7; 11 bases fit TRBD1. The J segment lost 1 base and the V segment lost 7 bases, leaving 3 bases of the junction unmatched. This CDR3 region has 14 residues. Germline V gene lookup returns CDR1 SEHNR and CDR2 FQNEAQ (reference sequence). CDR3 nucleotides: TGTGCCAGCACCGGGACAGGGGGTTCCTACGAGCAGTACTTC. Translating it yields CASTGTGGSYEQYF.

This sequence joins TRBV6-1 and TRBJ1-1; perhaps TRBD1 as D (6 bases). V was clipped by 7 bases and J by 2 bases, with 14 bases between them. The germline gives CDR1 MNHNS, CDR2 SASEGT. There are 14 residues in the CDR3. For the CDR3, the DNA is TGTGCCAGCACCACACAGGGCGGAAACACTGAAGCTTTCTTT. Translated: CASTTQGGNTEAFF.

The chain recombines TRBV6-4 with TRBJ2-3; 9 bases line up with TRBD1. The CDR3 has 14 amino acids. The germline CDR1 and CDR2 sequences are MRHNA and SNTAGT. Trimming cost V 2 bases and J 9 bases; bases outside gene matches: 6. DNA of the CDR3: TGTGCCAGCAGTGACCCGGGACAGGGTGACACGCAGTATTTT. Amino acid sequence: CASSDPGQGDTQYF.

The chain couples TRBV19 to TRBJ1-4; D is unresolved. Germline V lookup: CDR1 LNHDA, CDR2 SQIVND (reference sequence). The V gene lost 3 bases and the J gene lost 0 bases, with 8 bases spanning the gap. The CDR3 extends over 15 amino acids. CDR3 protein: CASSIGSATNEKLFF. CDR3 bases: TGTGCCAGTAGTATTGGTAGCGCAACTAATGAAAAACTGTTTTTT.

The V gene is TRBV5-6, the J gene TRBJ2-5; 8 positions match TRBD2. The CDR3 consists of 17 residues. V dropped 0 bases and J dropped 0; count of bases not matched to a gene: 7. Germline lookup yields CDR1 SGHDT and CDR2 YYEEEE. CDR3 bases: TGTGCCAGCAGCTTGGCGATCGGTAGCGGGGACCAAGAGACCCAGTACTTC. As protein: CASSLAIGSGDQETQYF. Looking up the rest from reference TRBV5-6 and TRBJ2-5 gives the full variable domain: DAGVTQSPTHLIKTRGQQVTLRCSPKSGHDTVSWYQQALGQGPQFIFQYYEEEERQRGNFPDRFSGHQFPNYSSELNVNALLLGDSALYLCASSLAIGSGDQETQYFGPGTRLLVL.

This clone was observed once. The CDR3 reads CASRRGGILYDEQFF. CDR3 in DNA: TGTGCCAGCAGGAGGGGGGGAATTCTGTACGATGAGCAGTTCTTC. The chain is built from TRBV6-5 and TRBJ2-1, with a weak D call TRBD2 (7 bases). V was cut by 6 bases and J by 8 bases, with 20 bases left in between. The CDR3 runs 15 residues. Germline V lookup: CDR1 MNHEY, CDR2 SVGAGI.

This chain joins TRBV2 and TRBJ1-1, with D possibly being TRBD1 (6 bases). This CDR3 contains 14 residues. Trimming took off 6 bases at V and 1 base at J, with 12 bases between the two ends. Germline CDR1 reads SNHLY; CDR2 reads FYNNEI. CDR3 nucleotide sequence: TGTGCCAGCAGCCTCGGGACACCGAACACTGAAGCTTTCTTT. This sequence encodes CASSLGTPNTEAFF.

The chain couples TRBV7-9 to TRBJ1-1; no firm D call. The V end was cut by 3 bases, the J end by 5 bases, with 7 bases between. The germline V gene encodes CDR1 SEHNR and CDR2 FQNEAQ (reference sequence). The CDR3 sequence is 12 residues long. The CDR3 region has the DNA TGTGCCAGCAGCTTTGGAGAAACTGAAGCTTTCTTT. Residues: CASSFGETEAFF.

The CDR3 DNA follows: TGTGCCAGCAGCTTGACTGAGGGTGGGGCCAACGTCCTGACTTTC. Translating it yields CASSLTEGGANVLTF. This chain joins TRBV5-6 and TRBJ2-6; D may be TRBD2 (5 bases). The V end was cut by 1 base, the J end by 3 bases, with 8 bases between. CDR3 length equals 15 residues. Per germline, CDR1 SGHDT and CDR2 YYEEEE. Complete variable domain (other parts from reference TRBV5-6 and TRBJ2-6): DAGVTQSPTHLIKTRGQQVTLRCSPKSGHDTVSWYQQALGQGPQFIFQYYEEEERQRGNFPDRFSGHQFPNYSSELNVNALLLGDSALYLCASSLTEGGANVLTFGAGSRLTVL.

The CDR3 here is CASSPRDRGSDTQYF. The CDR3 DNA reads as TGTGCCAGCTCACCACGGGACAGGGGATCAGATACGCAGTATTTT. This sequence joins TRBV18 and TRBJ2-3; TRBD1 matches at 10 bases. This CDR3 has 15 residues. Germline V gene data show CDR1 as KGHSH and CDR2 as LQKENI. With V trimmed by 1 base and J by 4 bases, 2 bases remained unmatched.

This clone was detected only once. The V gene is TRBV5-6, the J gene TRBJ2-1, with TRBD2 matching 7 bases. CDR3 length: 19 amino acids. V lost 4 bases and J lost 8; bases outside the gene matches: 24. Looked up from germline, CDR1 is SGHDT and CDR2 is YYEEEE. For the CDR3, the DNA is TGTGCCAGCAGCCCGAGGGCTAGCGGAGGCCTCGGTATCGTCGATGAGCAGTTCTTC. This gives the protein CASSPRASGGLGIVDEQFF.

The chain's CDR3 is CASSLKGGRQETQYF. CDR3 in DNA: TGTGCCAGCAGCTTAAAGGGCGGGCGCCAAGAGACCCAGTACTTC. This chain links TRBV7-9 with TRBJ2-5, with D possibly TRBD2 on 5 matching bases. The CDR3 contains 15 residues. CDR1 and CDR2 from the germline V gene are SEHNR and FQNEAQ (reference sequence). Trimming took off 2 bases at V and 1 base at J, with 11 bases between the two ends.

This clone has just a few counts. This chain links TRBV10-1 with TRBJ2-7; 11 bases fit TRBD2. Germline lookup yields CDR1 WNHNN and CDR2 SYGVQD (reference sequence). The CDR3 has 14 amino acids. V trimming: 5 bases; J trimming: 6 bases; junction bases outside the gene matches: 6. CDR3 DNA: TGCGCCAGCAGTTTTAGCGGGAGGGCTGGCGAGCAGTACTTC. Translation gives CASSFSGRAGEQYF.

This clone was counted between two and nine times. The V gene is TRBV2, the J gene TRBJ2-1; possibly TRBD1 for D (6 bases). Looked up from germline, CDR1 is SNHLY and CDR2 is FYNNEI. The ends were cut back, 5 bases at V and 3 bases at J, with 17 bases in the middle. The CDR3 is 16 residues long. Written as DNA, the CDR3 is TGTGCCAGCAGTTTCCACCGACAGGATGGCTACAATGAGCAGTTCTTC. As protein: CASSFHRQDGYNEQFF.

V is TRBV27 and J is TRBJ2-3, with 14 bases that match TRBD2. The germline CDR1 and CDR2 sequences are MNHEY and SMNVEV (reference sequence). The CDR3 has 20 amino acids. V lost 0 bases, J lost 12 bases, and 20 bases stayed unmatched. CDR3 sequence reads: CASSLSPTGLAGGPHPVQYF. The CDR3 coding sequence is TGTGCCAGCAGTTTATCTCCCACAGGACTAGCGGGGGGCCCCCACCCGGTTCAGTATTTT.

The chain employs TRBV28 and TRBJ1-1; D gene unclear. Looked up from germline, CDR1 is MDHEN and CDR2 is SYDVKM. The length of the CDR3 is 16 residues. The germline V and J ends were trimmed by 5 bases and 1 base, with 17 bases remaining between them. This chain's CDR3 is CASSLIVEGGNTEAFF. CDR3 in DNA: TGTGCCAGCAGTCTGATCGTCGAGGGTGGGAACACTGAAGCTTTCTTT.

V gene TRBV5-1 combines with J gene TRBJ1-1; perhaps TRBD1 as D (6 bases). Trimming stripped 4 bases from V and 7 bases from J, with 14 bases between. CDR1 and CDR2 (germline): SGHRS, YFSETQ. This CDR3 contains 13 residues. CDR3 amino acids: CASSPTGRGEAFF. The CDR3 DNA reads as TGCGCCAGCAGCCCGACAGGCCGGGGTGAAGCTTTCTTT.

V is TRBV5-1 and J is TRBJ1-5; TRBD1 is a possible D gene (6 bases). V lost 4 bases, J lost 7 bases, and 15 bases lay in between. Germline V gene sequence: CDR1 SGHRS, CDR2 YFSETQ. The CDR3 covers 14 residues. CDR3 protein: CASSQSGGGQPQHF. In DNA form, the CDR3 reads TGCGCCAGCAGCCAGTCTGGGGGCGGGCAGCCCCAGCATTTT.

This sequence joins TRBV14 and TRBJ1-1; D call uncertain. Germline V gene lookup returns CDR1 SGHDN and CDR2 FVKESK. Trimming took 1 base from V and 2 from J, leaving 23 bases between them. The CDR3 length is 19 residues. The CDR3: CASSQAEAAGSSKNTEAFF. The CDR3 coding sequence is TGTGCCAGCAGCCAAGCGGAGGCAGCCGGCTCCTCAAAAAACACTGAAGCTTTCTTT.

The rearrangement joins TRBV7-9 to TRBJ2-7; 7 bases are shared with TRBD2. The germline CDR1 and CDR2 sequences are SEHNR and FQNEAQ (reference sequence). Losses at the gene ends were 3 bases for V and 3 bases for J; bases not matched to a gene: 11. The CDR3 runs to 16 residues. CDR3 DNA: TGTGCCAGCAGCTTCGTTGCTAAGCGGGAAAGCTACGAGCAGTACTTC. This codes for CASSFVAKRESYEQYF.

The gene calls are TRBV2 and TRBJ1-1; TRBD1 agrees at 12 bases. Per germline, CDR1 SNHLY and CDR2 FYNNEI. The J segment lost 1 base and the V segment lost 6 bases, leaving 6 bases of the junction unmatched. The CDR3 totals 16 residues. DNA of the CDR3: TGTGCCAGCAGCGGGGGACAGGGGGCGGCGAACACTGAAGCTTTCTTT. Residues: CASSGGQGAANTEAFF.